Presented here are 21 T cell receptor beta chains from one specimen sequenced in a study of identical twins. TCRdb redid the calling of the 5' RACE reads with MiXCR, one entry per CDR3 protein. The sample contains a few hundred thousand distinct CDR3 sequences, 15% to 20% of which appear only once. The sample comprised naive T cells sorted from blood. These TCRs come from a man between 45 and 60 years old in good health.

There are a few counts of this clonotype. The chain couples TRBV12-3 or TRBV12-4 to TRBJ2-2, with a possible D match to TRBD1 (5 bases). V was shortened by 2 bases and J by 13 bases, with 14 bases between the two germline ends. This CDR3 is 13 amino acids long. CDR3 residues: CASSLIGQGWLFF. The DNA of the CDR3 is TGTGCCAGCAGTTTAATCGGCCAGGGCTGGCTGTTTTTT.

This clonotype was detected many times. The CDR3 reads CAIRWQTGSSTGELFF. The CDR3 nucleotides are TGTGCCATCAGATGGCAGACCGGGAGTTCCACCGGGGAGCTGTTTTTT. The chain links TRBV10-3 to TRBJ2-2; tentatively, D is TRBD2 (6 bases). Trimming removed 6 bases from V and 4 bases from J, with 18 bases in between. CDR1 and CDR2 from the germline V gene are ENHRY and SYGVKD. The CDR3 totals 16 residues.

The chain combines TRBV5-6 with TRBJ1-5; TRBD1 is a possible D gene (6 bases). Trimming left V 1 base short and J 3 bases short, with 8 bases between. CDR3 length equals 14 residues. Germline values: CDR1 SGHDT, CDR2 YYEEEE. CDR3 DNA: TGTGCCAGCAGCTTGCAGGGGATCAATCAGCCCCAGCATTTT. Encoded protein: CASSLQGINQPQHF.

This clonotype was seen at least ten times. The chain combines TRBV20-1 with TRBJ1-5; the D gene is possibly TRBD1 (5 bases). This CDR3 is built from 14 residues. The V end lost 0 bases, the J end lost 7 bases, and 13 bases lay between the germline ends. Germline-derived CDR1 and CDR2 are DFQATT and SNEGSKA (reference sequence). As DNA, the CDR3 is TGCAGTGCTAGAGATTTGAGGGGAGACCAGCCCCAGCATTTT. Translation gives CSARDLRGDQPQHF.

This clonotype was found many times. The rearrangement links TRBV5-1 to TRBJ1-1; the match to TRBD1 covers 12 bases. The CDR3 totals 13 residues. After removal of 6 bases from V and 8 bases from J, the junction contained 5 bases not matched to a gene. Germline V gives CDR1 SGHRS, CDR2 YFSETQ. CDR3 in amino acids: CASIGTGGSEAFF. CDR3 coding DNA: TGCGCCAGCATTGGGACAGGGGGCTCCGAAGCTTTCTTT.

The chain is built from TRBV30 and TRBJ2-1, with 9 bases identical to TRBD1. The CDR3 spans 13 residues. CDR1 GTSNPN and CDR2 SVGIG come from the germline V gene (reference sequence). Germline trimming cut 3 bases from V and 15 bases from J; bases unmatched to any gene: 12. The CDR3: CAWSDRGVVFPFF. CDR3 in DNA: TGTGCCTGGAGCGACAGGGGGGTCGTCTTCCCGTTCTTC.

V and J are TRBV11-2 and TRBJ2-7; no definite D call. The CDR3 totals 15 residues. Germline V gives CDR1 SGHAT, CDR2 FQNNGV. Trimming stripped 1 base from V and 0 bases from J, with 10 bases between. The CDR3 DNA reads TGTGCCAGCAGCTTAGCCTACCCGAGCTCCTACGAGCAGTACTTC. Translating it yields CASSLAYPSSYEQYF.

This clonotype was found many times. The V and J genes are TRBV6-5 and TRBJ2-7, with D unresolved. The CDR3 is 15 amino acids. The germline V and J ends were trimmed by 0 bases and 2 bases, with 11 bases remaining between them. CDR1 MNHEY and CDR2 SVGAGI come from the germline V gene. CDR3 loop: CASSYSGSGTYEQYF. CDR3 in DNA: TGTGCCAGCAGTTACTCCGGGTCAGGAACCTACGAGCAGTACTTC.

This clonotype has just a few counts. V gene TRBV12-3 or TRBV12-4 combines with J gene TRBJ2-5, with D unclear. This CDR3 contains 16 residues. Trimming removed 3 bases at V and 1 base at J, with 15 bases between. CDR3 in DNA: TGTGCCAGCAGTTTTTCCGGTCTTCTTCTCCAAGAGACCCAGTACTTC. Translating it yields CASSFSGLLLQETQYF.

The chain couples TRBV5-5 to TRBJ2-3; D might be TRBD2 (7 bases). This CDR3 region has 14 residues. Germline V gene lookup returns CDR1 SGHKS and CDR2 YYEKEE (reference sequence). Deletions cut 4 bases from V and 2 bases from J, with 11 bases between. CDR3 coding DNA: TGTGCCAGCAGCGGGGGGGGCTTCACAGATACGCAGTATTTT. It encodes CASSGGGFTDTQYF.

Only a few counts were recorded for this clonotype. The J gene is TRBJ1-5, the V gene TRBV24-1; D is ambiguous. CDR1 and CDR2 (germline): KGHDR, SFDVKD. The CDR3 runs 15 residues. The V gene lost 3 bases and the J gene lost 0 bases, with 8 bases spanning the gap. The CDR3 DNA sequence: TGTGCCACCAGTGATCGACACAATAGCAATCAGCCCCAGCATTTT. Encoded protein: CATSDRHNSNQPQHF.

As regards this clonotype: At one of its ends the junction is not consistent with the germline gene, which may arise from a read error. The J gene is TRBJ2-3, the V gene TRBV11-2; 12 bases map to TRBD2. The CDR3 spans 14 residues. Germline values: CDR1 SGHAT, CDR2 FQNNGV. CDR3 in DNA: TGTGCCAGCAGCGCGAGCGGGACTAGCGGGTCCGTGGTCTTT. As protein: CASSASGTSGSVVF.

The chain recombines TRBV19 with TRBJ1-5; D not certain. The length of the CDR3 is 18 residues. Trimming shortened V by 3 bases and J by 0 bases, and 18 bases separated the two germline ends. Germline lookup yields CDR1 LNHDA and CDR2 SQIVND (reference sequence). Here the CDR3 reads CASSIKGQGFYSNQPQHF. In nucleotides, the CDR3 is TGTGCCAGTAGTATCAAGGGTCAAGGATTTTATAGCAATCAGCCCCAGCATTTT.

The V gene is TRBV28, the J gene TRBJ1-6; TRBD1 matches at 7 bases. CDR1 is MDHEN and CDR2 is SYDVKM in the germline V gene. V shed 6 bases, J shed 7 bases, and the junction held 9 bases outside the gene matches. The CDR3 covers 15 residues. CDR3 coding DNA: TGTGCCAGCAGCGTACGACAGGGATTGAATTCACCCCTCCACTTT. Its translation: CASSVRQGLNSPLHF.

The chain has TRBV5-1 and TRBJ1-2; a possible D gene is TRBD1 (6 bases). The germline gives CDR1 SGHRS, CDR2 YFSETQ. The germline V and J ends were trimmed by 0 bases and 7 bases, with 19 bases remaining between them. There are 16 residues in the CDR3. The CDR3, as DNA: TGCGCCAGCAGCTTGGCCTATTCACAGGGCAATCGTGGCTACACCTTC. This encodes CASSLAYSQGNRGYTF.

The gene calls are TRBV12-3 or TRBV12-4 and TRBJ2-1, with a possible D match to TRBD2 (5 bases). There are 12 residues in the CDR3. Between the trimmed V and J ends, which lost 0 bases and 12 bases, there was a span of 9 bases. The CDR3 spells CASSLASVVQFF. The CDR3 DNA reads TGTGCCAGCAGTTTAGCTAGCGTGGTGCAGTTCTTC.

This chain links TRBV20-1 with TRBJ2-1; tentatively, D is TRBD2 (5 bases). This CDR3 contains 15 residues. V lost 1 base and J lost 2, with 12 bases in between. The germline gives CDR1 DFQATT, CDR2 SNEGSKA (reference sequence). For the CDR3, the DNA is TGCAGTGCTAGAGCCTTGCGGGCGGCCTACAATGAGCAGTTCTTC. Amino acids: CSARALRAAYNEQFF.

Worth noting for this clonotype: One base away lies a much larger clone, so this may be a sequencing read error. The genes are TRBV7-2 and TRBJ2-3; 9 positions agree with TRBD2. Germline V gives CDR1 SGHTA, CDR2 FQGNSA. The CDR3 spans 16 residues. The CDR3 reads CASSWGLAGSTGTQYF. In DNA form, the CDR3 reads TGTGCCAGCAGCTGGGGACTAGCAGGGTCCACAGGTACGCAGTATTTT.

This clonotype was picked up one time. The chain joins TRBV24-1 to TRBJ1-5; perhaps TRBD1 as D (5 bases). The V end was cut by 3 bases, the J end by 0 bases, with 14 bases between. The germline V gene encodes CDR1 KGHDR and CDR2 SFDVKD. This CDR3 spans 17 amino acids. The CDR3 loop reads CATSDPLGDYSNQPQHF. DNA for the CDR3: TGTGCCACCAGTGATCCTCTGGGGGATTATAGCAATCAGCCCCAGCATTTT.

The CDR3 reads CASSEEGVTQYF. DNA for the CDR3: TGTGCCAGCAGCGAGGAAGGGGTGACCCAGTACTTC. The V call is TRBV21-1, the J call TRBJ2-5; no check of the table's D call, TRBD1, against the DNA was made. TRBV21-1 is assigned pseudogene status. The CDR3 spans 12 residues.

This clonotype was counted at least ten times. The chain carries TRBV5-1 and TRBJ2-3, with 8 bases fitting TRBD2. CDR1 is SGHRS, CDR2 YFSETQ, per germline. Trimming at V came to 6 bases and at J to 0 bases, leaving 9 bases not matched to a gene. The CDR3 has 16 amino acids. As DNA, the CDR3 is TGCGCCAGCAACATCCGGGGGGGGATCAGCACAGATACGCAGTATTTT. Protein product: CASNIRGGISTDTQYF. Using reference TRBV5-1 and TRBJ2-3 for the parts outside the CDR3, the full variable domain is KAGVTQTPRYLIKTRGQQVTLSCSPISGHRSVSWYQQTPGQGLQFLFEYFSETQRNKGNFPGRFSGRQFSNSRSEMNVSTLELGDSALYLCASNIRGGISTDTQYFGPGTRLTVL.